This TCR beta chain derives from a study of long-term antiretroviral therapy in people with HIV. This clone appeared a single time. V was pared by 4 bases and J by 3 bases, with 5 bases of the junction left unmatched. Germline V gene lookup returns CDR1 SGHTS and CDR2 YDEGEE. This CDR3 region has 14 residues. Runs used v3.0 of the immunoSEQ assay and were done at survey level. The method was immunoSEQ multiplex PCR; TCRdb's version includes in-frame clones alone and lacks a portion of them. There are around 28,000 clones in the sample; around 84% occur only once, and approximately 4.8% lies in the top ten. Every HIV-positive participant received treatment in the United States.

The source was unsorted PBMCs, collected 0.8 years after starting antiretroviral therapy. The clonotype was recovered from a woman aged 25 to 39 with HIV. The chain uses TRBV5-8 and TRBJ1-1; 8 bases align to TRBD1. The CDR3 DNA is TGTGCCAGCAGCCGACAGGGGCATGACACTGAAGCTTTCTTT. The encoded protein is CASSRQGHDTEAFF.